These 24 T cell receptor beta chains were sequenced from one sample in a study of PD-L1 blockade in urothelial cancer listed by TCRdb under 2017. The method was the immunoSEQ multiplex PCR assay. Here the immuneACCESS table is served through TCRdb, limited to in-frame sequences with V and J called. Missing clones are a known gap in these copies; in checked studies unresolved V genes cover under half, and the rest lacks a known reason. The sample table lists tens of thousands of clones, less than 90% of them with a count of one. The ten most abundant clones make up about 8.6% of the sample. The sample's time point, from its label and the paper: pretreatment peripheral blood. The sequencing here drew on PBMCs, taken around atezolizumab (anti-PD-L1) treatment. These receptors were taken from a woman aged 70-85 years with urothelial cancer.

CDR3 protein: CASSLGWGGSGFF. In nucleotides, the CDR3 is TGTGCCAGCAGTTTAGGTTGGGGGGGATCAGGTTTCTTT. The chain is built from TRBV28 and TRBJ1-1, with D possibly TRBD1 on 5 matching bases. CDR1 is MDHEN and CDR2 is SYDVKM in the germline V gene. This CDR3 spans 13 amino acids. V gave up 2 bases and J gave up 13 bases, with 17 bases separating them. The complete variable domain, with remaining parts taken from reference TRBV28 and TRBJ1-1, reads DVKVTQSSRYLVKRTGEKVFLECVQDMDHENMFWYRQDPGLGLRLIYFSYDVKMKEKGDIPEGYSVSREKKERFSLILESASTNQTSMYLCASSLGWGGSGFFGQGTRLTVV.

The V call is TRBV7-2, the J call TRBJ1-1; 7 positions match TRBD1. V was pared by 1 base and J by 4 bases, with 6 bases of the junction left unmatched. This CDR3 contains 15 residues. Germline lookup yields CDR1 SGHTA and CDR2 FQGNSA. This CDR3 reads CASSLGIGGLTEAFF. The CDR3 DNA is TGTGCCAGCAGCTTAGGTATAGGGGGCCTCACTGAAGCTTTCTTT.

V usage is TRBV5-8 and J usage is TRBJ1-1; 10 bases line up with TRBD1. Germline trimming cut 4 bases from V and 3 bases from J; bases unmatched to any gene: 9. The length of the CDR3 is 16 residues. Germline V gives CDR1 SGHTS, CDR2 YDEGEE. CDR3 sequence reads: CASSGRRQGADTEAFF. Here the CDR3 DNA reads TGTGCCAGCAGCGGCCGCAGACAGGGGGCGGACACTGAAGCTTTCTTT.

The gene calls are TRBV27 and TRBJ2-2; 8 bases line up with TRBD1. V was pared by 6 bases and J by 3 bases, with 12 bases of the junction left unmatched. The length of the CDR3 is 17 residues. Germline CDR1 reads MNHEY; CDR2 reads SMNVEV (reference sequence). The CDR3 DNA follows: TGTGCCAGCAGCCGCAGGACCGGGACAGGCCACACCGGGGAGCTGTTTTTT. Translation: CASSRRTGTGHTGELFF.

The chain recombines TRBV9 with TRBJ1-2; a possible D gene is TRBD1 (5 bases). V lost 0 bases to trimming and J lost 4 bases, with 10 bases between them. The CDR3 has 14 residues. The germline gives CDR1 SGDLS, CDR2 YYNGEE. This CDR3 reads CASSVGPGGYGYTF. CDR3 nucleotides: TGTGCCAGCAGCGTAGGACCGGGGGGCTATGGCTACACCTTC.

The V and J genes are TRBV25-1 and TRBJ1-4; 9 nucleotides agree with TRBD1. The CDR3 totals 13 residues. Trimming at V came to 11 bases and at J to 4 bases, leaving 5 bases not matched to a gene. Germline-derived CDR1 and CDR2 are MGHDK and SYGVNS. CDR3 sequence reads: CASRDRVNEKLFF. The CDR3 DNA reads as TGTGCCTCAAGGGACAGGGTTAATGAAAAACTGTTTTTT.

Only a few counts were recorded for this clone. The DNA of the CDR3 is TGTGCCAGCAGGGGCCTTGGCAATGAGCAGTTCTTC. Translating gives CASRGLGNEQFF. V gene TRBV6-6 combines with J gene TRBJ2-1; D is unresolved. Germline V lookup: CDR1 MNHNY, CDR2 SVGAGI (reference sequence). The CDR3 length is 12 residues. The V end lost 6 bases, the J end lost 6 bases, and 9 bases lay between the germline ends.

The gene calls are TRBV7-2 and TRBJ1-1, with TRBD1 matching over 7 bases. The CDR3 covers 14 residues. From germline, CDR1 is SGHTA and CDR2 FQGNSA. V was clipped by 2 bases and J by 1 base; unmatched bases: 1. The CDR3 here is CASSLNRGNTEAFF. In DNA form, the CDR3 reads TGTGCCAGCAGCTTAAACAGGGGGAACACTGAAGCTTTCTTT.

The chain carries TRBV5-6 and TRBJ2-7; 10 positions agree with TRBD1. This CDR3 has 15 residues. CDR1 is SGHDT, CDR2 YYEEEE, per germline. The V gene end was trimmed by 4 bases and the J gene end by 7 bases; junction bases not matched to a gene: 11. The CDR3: CASSATGTGVEEQYF. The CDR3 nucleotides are TGTGCCAGCAGCGCTACCGGGACAGGGGTCGAGGAGCAGTACTTC.

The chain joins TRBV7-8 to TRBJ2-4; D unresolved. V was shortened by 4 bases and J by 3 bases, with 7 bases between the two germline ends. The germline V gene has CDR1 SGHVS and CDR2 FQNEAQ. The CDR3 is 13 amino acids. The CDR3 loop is CASSSGSKNIQYF. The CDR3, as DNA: TGTGCCAGCAGCTCAGGTAGCAAAAACATTCAGTACTTC.

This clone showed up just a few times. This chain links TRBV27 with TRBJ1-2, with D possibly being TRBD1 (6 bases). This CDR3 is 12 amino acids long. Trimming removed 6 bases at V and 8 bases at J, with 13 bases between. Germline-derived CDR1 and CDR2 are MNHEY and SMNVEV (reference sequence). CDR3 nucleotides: TGTGCCAGCAGGAGCCAGGGGCGGGGCTACACCTTC. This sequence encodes CASRSQGRGYTF.

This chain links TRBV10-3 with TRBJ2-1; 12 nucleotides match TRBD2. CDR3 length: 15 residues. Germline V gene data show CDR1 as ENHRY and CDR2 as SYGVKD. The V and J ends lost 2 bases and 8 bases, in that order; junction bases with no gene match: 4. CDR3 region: CAISEPTSGRHEQFF. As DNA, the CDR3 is TGTGCCATCAGTGAGCCGACTAGCGGGAGACATGAGCAGTTCTTC.

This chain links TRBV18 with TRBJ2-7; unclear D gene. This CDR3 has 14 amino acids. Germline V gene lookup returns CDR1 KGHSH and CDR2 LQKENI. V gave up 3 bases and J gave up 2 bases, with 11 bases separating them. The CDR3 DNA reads TGTGCCAGCTCACCCAATAGTCAGGCCTACGAGCAGTACTTC. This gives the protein CASSPNSQAYEQYF.

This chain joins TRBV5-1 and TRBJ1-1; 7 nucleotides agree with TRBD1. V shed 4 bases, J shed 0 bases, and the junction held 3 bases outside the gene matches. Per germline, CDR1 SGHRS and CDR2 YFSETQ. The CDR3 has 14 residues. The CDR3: CASSPRGVNTEAFF. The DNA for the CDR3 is TGCGCCAGCAGCCCCAGGGGGGTGAACACTGAAGCTTTCTTT.

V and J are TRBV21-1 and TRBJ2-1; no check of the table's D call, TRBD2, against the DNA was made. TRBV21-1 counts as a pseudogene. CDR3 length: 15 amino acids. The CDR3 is CASSKESREGLRGFF. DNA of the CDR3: TGTGCCAGCAGCAAAGAGTCGCGGGAGGGTTTAAGAGGGTTCTTC.

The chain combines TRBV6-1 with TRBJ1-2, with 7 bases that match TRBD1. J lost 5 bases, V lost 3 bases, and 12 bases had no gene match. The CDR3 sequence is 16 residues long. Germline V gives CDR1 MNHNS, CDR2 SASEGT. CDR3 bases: TGTGCCAGCAGTGACCCCTCCCGGGACAGACTTTATGGCTACACCTTC. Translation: CASSDPSRDRLYGYTF.

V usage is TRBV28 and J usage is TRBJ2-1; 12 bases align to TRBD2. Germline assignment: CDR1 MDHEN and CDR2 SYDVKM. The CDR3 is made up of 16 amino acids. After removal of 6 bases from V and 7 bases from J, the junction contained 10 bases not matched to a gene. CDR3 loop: CASRRRTSGEQNEQFF. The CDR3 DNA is TGTGCCAGCAGGAGAAGGACTAGCGGGGAACAAAATGAGCAGTTCTTC.

CDR3 sequence reads: CAISERGGRATDTQYF. CDR3 DNA: TGTGCCATCAGTGAAAGAGGGGGGAGGGCCACAGATACGCAGTATTTT. The chain employs TRBV10-3 and TRBJ2-3; maybe TRBD2 (7 bases). Germline lookup yields CDR1 ENHRY and CDR2 SYGVKD. This CDR3 contains 16 residues. The V and J ends lost 3 bases and 2 bases respectively, with 15 bases between them.

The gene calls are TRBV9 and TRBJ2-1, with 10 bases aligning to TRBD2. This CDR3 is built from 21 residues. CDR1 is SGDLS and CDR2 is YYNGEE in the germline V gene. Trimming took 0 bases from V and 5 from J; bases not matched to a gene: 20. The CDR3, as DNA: TGTGCCAGCAGCGTAGCTACCCCAATAGCCCGAAGCGGGAGGGCGCACAATGAGCAGTTCTTC. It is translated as CASSVATPIARSGRAHNEQFF.

The CDR3 loop reads CASSSGLAGAVQYF. The CDR3 DNA reads as TGTGCCAGCAGCTCCGGACTAGCGGGGGCCGTTCAGTACTTC. The gene calls are TRBV7-2 and TRBJ2-5; 13 bases align to TRBD2. Losses at the gene ends were 4 bases for V and 11 bases for J; bases not matched to a gene: 7. The CDR3 extends over 14 amino acids. The germline gives CDR1 SGHTA, CDR2 FQGNSA.

The CDR3 bases are TGTGCCAGCAGTGTTGCGGGGTTTAGGGAGCAGTTCTTC. Residues: CASSVAGFREQFF. The chain is built from TRBV6-1 and TRBJ2-1; D may be TRBD2 (6 bases). Trimming cost V 4 bases and J 10 bases, with 14 bases left between them. Germline lookup yields CDR1 MNHNS and CDR2 SASEGT. The length of the CDR3 is 13 residues.

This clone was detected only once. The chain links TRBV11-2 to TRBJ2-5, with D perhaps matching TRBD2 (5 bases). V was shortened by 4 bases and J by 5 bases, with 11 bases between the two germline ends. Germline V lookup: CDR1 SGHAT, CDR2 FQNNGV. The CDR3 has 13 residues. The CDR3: CASSWARGETQYF. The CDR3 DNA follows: TGTGCCAGCAGCTGGGCACGAGGGGAGACCCAGTACTTC.

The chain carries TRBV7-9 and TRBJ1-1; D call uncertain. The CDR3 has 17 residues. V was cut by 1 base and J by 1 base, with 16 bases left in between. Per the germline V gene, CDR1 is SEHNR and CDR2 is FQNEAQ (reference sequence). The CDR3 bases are TGTGCCAGCAGCTTAGGGAGGGTTCTCACAGAGAACACTGAAGCTTTCTTT. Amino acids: CASSLGRVLTENTEAFF. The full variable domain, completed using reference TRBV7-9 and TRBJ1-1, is DTGVSQNPRHKITKRGQNVTFRCDPISEHNRLYWYRQTLGQGPEFLTYFQNEAQLEKSRLLSDRFSAERPKGSFSTLEIQRTEQGDSAMYLCASSLGRVLTENTEAFFGQGTRLTVV.

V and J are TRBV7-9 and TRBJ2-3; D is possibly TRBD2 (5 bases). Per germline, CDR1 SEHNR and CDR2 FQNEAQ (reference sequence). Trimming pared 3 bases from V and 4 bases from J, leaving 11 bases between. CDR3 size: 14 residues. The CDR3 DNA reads TGTGCCAGCAGCTTCCCAACTAGTCCAGATACGCAGTATTTT. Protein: CASSFPTSPDTQYF.